One and the same sample provided the 15 T cell receptor beta chains below, sequenced in a study of cytomegalovirus exposure and HLA in healthy donors. Vbeta (60) and Jbeta (13) primers were used in the PCR. The data were produced by immunoSEQ multiplex PCR, yet TCRdb's version contains in-frame clones alone and is incomplete. The sample records about 150,000 clones, roughly 80% being singletons. Material for sequencing was PBMCs. The receptors here all came from a man aged 18 to 30 in good health and CMV-seropositive.

This rearrangement joins TRBV6-5 to TRBJ2-2; TRBD2 might be the D (5 bases). The V end lost 2 bases, the J end lost 7 bases, and 17 bases lay between the germline ends. The CDR3 length is 16 residues. The V gene's germline CDR1 is MNHEY and CDR2 SVGAGI. The CDR3 sequence is CASSYEGGSSIGELFF. The DNA of the CDR3 is TGTGCCAGCAGTTACGAGGGCGGATCATCCATCGGGGAGCTGTTTTTT.

The genes are TRBV5-1 and TRBJ2-5; TRBD1 matches at 8 bases. Germline loops: CDR1 SGHRS, CDR2 YFSETQ. The J segment lost 5 bases and the V segment lost 4 bases, leaving 7 bases of the junction unmatched. The CDR3 is 14 amino acids. The CDR3 DNA reads as TGCGCCAGCAGCGCCGGACAGGGACGGGAGACCCAGTACTTC. Translation: CASSAGQGRETQYF.

This clone showed up just a few times. This sequence joins TRBV27 and TRBJ1-4; no reliable D call. Between the trimmed V and J ends, which lost 5 bases and 8 bases, there was a span of 9 bases. Germline CDR1 MNHEY, CDR2 SMNVEV (reference sequence). This CDR3 comprises 12 residues. CDR3: CASSPGLEKLFF. In DNA form, the CDR3 reads TGTGCCAGCAGTCCAGGTTTGGAAAAACTGTTTTTT.

V gene TRBV2 combines with J gene TRBJ1-1, with TRBD1 matching 7 bases. The CDR3 is 15 residues long. Germline assignment: CDR1 SNHLY and CDR2 FYNNEI. V shed 4 bases and J 1 base; nucleotides not matched to a gene: 6. The CDR3 sequence is CASSGNRGPNTEAFF. The DNA of the CDR3 is TGTGCCAGCAGTGGAAACAGGGGTCCGAACACTGAAGCTTTCTTT.

The chain employs TRBV7-9 and TRBJ2-3, with 10 bases identical to TRBD2. Germline CDR1 and CDR2: SEHNR and FQNEAQ (reference sequence). The CDR3 is 15 residues long. Trimming cost V 5 bases and J 4 bases; bases outside gene matches: 6. CDR3 protein: CASSSGGGLSDTQYF. CDR3 DNA: TGTGCCAGCAGCAGCGGGGGGGGGCTCTCAGATACGCAGTATTTT.

V and J are TRBV5-1 and TRBJ2-1, with a tentative D call TRBD2 (6 bases). Germline lookup yields CDR1 SGHRS and CDR2 YFSETQ. The CDR3 is made up of 14 amino acids. Trimming took off 0 bases at V and 6 bases at J, with 10 bases between the two ends. The CDR3 DNA sequence: TGCGCCAGCAGCTTGGTCCCGGGGGTCAATGAGCAGTTCTTC. Encoded protein: CASSLVPGVNEQFF.

Worth noting for this clone: Other DNA sequences from this sample encode an identical CDR3 as well. The V gene is TRBV18, the J gene TRBJ1-1, with D hard to call. Germline loops: CDR1 KGHSH, CDR2 LQKENI. Trimming stripped 2 bases from V and 1 base from J, with 5 bases between. This CDR3 has 13 amino acids. Here the CDR3 reads CASSPGQNTEAFF. The DNA of the CDR3 is TGTGCCAGCTCACCAGGGCAGAACACTGAAGCTTTCTTT.

The chain joins TRBV7-3 to TRBJ2-7; D not resolved. The germline V gene has CDR1 SGHTA and CDR2 FQGTGA. The CDR3 length is 15 residues. Deletions cut 5 bases from V and 4 bases from J, with 18 bases between. CDR3 region: CASSPARLTPYEQYF. The CDR3 DNA reads as TGTGCCAGCAGCCCAGCGCGCCTAACCCCATACGAGCAGTACTTC.

To note about this clone: The junction does not match germline at one end; this may be a read error. The genes are TRBV4-1 and TRBJ2-4; TRBD2 might be the D (6 bases). Germline assignment: CDR1 MGHRA and CDR2 YSYEKL. CDR3 size: 15 residues. CDR3 sequence (DNA): TGCCCCAGCAGCCAGTCGGGACTAGCCAAAAACATTCAGTACTTC. It is translated as CPSSQSGLAKNIQYF.

The count of this clone is one. This chain connects TRBV6-6 to TRBJ2-7; D may be TRBD1 (6 bases). Germline V CDR1 and CDR2: MNHNY, SVGAGI (reference sequence). V was cut by 10 bases and J by 5 bases, with 12 bases left in between. The length of the CDR3 is 11 residues. CDR3 in amino acids: CATRGANEQYF. The CDR3, as DNA: TGTGCCACCAGGGGAGCAAACGAGCAGTACTTC.

V is TRBV7-3 and J is TRBJ1-2; 7 bases line up with TRBD1. Germline CDR1 reads SGHTA; CDR2 reads FQGTGA. The CDR3 has 16 amino acids. V gave up 2 bases and J gave up 2 bases; unmatched junction bases: 8. The CDR3 reads CASSLPRQGLNYGYTF. CDR3 DNA: TGTGCCAGCAGCTTACCCAGACAGGGCTTAAACTATGGCTACACCTTC. Drawing the rest from reference TRBV7-3 and TRBJ1-2, the complete variable domain is GAGVSQTPSNKVTEKGKYVELRCDPISGHTALYWYRQSLGQGPEFLIYFQGTGAADDSGLPNDRFFAVRPEGSVSTLKIQRTERGDSAVYLCASSLPRQGLNYGYTFGSGTRLTVV.

The chain joins TRBV6-5 to TRBJ2-1; 7 nucleotides line up with TRBD1. Trimming at V came to 4 bases and at J to 0 bases, leaving 3 bases not matched to a gene. CDR3 size: 15 residues. Per germline, CDR1 MNHEY and CDR2 SVGAGI. CDR3 coding DNA: TGTGCCAGCAGTTCGGACAGGAGCTCCTACAATGAGCAGTTCTTC. Translation: CASSSDRSSYNEQFF.

The chain combines TRBV7-8 with TRBJ2-3; D is perhaps TRBD2 (6 bases). The germline V gene has CDR1 SGHVS and CDR2 FQNEAQ. V lost 6 bases and J lost 3, with 10 bases in between. The CDR3 consists of 13 residues. The CDR3 loop is CASRTGRTDTQYF. Here the CDR3 DNA reads TGTGCCAGCAGGACTGGGAGGACAGATACGCAGTATTTT.

CDR3 amino acids: CATSRDTGLAGVREQYF. As DNA, the CDR3 is TGTGCCACCAGCAGAGACACCGGACTAGCGGGAGTTAGGGAGCAGTACTTC. The chain combines TRBV15 with TRBJ2-7; TRBD2 matches at 13 bases. J was trimmed by 7 bases and V by 0 bases; bases with no gene match: 9. Germline V gene data show CDR1 as LNHNV and CDR2 as YYDKDF (reference sequence). The CDR3 runs 17 residues. The variable domain in full, completed from reference TRBV15 and TRBJ2-7, reads DAMVIQNPRYQVTQFGKPVTLSCSQTLNHNVMYWYQQKSSQAPKLLFHYYDKDFNNEADTPDNFQSRRPNTSFCFLDIRSPGLGDTAMYLCATSRDTGLAGVREQYFGPGTRLTVT.

The gene calls are TRBV9 and TRBJ2-1; 8 nucleotides match TRBD2. V lost 4 bases, J lost 8 bases, and 14 bases stayed unmatched. Germline CDR1 reads SGDLS; CDR2 reads YYNGEE. This CDR3 spans 16 amino acids. In DNA form, the CDR3 reads TGTGCCAGCAGCAAAACTAGCGGACAAAATCTTGATGAGCAGTTCTTC. Its protein product is CASSKTSGQNLDEQFF. Variable domain in full (rest from reference TRBV9 and TRBJ2-1): DSGVTQTPKHLITATGQRVTLRCSPRSGDLSVYWYQQSLDQGLQFLIQYYNGEERAKGNILERFSAQQFPDLHSELNLSSLELGDSALYFCASSKTSGQNLDEQFFGPGTRLTVL.